The 9 T cell receptor beta chains presented below share a single source sample, sequenced in a study of cytomegalovirus exposure and HLA in healthy donors (dated by TCRdb to about 2017). Library preparation was by the immunoSEQ multiplex PCR assay. For the multiplex PCR, a mixture combining 60 forward primers for TCR Vbeta segments and 13 reverse primers for TCR Jbeta segments was used. TCRdb took this table from immuneACCESS and kept in-frame rearrangements with V and J called. Such tables lack part of the clones; where checked against another copy, unresolved V genes explain under half of the gap, and the rest is unexplained. The sample profile shows some 69,000 clones; approximately 79% of them were found once. The ten largest clones add up to roughly 3% of the sample. Sequenced sample: PBMCs. All receptors derive from a woman aged 25 to 39 in good health and CMV-seronegative.

This rearrangement joins TRBV4-2 to TRBJ2-2; 8 positions match TRBD1. The germline V gene encodes CDR1 LGHNA and CDR2 YNFKEQ. The CDR3 loop spans 16 amino acids. Germline trimming cut 1 base from V and 7 bases from J; bases unmatched to any gene: 8. CDR3 protein: CASSQGWQGARGELFF. As DNA, the CDR3 is TGTGCCAGCAGCCAAGGGTGGCAGGGGGCCCGCGGGGAGCTGTTTTTT.

The chain uses TRBV28 and TRBJ1-3; TRBD1 matches 7 bases. The ends lost 4 bases at V and 2 bases at J; junction bases unmatched: 11. CDR1 MDHEN and CDR2 SYDVKM come from the germline V gene. CDR3 length equals 17 residues. The CDR3 spells CASSSSNRGVTGNTIYF. CDR3 bases: TGTGCCAGCAGTTCCTCCAACAGGGGTGTAACTGGAAACACCATATATTTT.

V usage is TRBV5-4 and J usage is TRBJ1-2; 9 bases fit TRBD1. CDR3 size: 12 residues. Germline V gives CDR1 SGHNT, CDR2 YYREEE (reference sequence). The trim removed 4 bases at V and 9 bases at J, leaving 4 bases unmatched. This chain's CDR3 is CASSLGQGRYTF. CDR3 bases: TGTGCCAGCAGCCTGGGACAGGGCCGCTACACCTTC.

This chain links TRBV2 with TRBJ1-4; 10 positions match TRBD1. J lost 4 bases, V lost 7 bases, and 12 bases had no gene match. Germline loops: CDR1 SNHLY, CDR2 FYNNEI. CDR3 length equals 17 residues. CDR3: CASIVLGTGELNEKLFF. CDR3 in DNA: TGTGCCAGCATCGTCCTTGGGACAGGGGAGCTTAATGAAAAACTGTTTTTT.

The V call is TRBV7-2, the J call TRBJ2-1; TRBD1 matches at 7 bases. In germline, CDR1 is SGHTA, CDR2 FQGNSA. V was pared by 2 bases and J by 2 bases, with 6 bases of the junction left unmatched. This CDR3 spans 16 amino acids. CDR3 amino acids: CASSLKTGVPYNEQFF. The CDR3 nucleotides are TGTGCCAGCAGCTTAAAAACAGGGGTCCCCTACAATGAGCAGTTCTTC.

The CDR3: CASSQDNGGKQFF. The CDR3 DNA is TGTGCCAGCAGCCAAGATAATGGAGGGAAGCAGTTCTTC. The genes are TRBV14 and TRBJ2-1, with D perhaps matching TRBD2 (6 bases). The ends were cut back, 0 bases at V and 11 bases at J, with 11 bases in the middle. This CDR3 is built from 13 residues. CDR1 SGHDN and CDR2 FVKESK come from the germline V gene.

The chain carries TRBV7-9 and TRBJ2-2; TRBD2 agrees at 7 bases. V shed 0 bases and J 4 bases; nucleotides not matched to a gene: 5. This CDR3 contains 16 residues. Germline-derived CDR1 and CDR2 are SEHNR and FQNEAQ (reference sequence). This CDR3 is CASSLAGAGPTGELFF. CDR3 coding DNA: TGTGCCAGCAGCTTAGCTGGAGCGGGGCCCACCGGGGAGCTGTTTTTT.

This chain connects TRBV9 to TRBJ2-2, with 8 nucleotides matching TRBD2. CDR3 length: 13 residues. In germline, CDR1 is SGDLS, CDR2 YYNGEE. Trimming cost V 4 bases and J 6 bases; bases outside gene matches: 2. The chain's CDR3 is CASSRGLAGELFF. In DNA form, the CDR3 reads TGTGCCAGCAGCCGGGGACTAGCCGGGGAGCTGTTTTTT.

The V call is TRBV19, the J call TRBJ1-1; a weak D match, TRBD1 (5 bases). Germline V gives CDR1 LNHDA, CDR2 SQIVND (reference sequence). V shed 8 bases and J shed 11 bases, with 15 bases lying between them. CDR3 length: 11 residues. The CDR3 bases are TGTGCCAGTTGGGCAGGGTTTGTGGCTTTCTTT. As protein: CASWAGFVAFF.